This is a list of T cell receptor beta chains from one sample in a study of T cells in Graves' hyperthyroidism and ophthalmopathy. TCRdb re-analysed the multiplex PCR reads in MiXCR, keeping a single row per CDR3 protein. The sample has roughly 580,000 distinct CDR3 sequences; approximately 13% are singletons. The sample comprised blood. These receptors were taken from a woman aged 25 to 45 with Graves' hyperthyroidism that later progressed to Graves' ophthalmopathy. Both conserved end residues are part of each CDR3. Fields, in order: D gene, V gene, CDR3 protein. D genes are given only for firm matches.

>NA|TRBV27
CASSSSVRLSYEQYF
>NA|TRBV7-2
CASSSQGLPYNSPLHF
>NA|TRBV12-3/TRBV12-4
CASRRGRVNTEAFF
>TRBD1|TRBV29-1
CSASTGGRNEQYF
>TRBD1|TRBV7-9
CASILPQQGAVAEAFF
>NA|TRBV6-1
CASQDFSGFQETQYF
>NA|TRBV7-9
CASSPDWGLEKLFF
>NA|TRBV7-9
CASSYFGEYTNEKLFF
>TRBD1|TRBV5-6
CASSDGQGASKNIQYF
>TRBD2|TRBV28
CASTLIGGGLHTGELFF
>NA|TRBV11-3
CASSLGGRDPYLETQYF
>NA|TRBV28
CASRGDYGYTF
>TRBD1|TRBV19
CASRGQGWQPQHF
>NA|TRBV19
CASSRGGTEGQETQYF
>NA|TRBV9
CASSVEGGTEAFF
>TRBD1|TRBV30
CAWSRGQGGQPQHF
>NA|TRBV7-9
CAGFVSENTEAFF
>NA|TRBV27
CASSNWEGYTF
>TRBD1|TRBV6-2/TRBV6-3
CASSTRTGIEQYF
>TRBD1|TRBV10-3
CTIKTSQGQGATDSGNTIYF
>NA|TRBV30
CAWSTTKEQFF
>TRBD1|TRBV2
CATYRGGGYTF
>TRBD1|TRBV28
CASSWVGVIGTGVTEAFF
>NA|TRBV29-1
CSAGRMDNEQFF
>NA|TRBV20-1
CSSLWGSSYNEQFF
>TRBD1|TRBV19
CASSARDRGYEQYF
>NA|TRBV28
CASRRSRETQYF
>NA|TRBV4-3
CASSQEQAYTEAFF
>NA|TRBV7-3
CASSSGRSITGELFF
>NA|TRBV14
CASSQDRGQRRYSNQPQHF
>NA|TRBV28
CASSSRTQYF
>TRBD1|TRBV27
CASSQDRGDSPLHF
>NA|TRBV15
CATSRQQDRETQYF
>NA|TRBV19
CASSIALRSGPNTGELFF
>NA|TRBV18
CASSPTGTLATNEKLFF
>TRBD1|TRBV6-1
CASRTGTLLYGYTF
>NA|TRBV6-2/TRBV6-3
CASSDSYPNYGYTF
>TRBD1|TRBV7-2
CASSSYRGRTEAFF
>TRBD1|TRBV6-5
CASSYGTGRGGYTF
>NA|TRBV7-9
CASSSQESQGSYEQYF
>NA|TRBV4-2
CASSQEYQETQYF
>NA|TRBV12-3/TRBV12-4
CASSWSSRQPQHF
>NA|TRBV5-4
CASSFSGTRANEKLFF
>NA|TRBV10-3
CAISGNGSPLHF
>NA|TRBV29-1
CSAVGAGNTEAFF
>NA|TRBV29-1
CSVEGGLGQPQHF
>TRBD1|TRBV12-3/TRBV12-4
CASSPHGQGGYEQYF
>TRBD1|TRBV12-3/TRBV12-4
CASRAVGQGVGNTIYF
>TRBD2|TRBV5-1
CASTPGGSSYEQYF
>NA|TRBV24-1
CATSDLTGNQETQYF
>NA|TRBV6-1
CASSGESNQPQHF
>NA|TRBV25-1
CASSDSTFYNEQFF
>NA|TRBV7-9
CASSPKGPLRELFF
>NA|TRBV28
CASSSNYALNTQYF
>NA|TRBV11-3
CASSPTGPSNYEQYF
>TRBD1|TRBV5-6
CASSSTGALETQYF
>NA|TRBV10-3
CAISESKSYTDYGYTF
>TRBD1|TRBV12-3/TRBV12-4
CASSIRDRAEHTELFF
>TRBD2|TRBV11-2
CASSLGGSFSGNEQYF